The 20 T cell receptor beta chains in this list originate from one sample, sequenced in a study of cytomegalovirus exposure and HLA in healthy donors. The PCR had 60 Vbeta and 13 Jbeta primers. The repertoire was sequenced with immunoSEQ multiplex PCR; TCRdb's copy has only in-frame clones and lacks some. This table has 100,000 to 150,000 clones, 72% appearing once. Sequencing input: PBMCs. All receptors derive from a man aged 25-40 years in good health and CMV-seronegative.

The V call is TRBV28, the J call TRBJ2-7, with D tentatively TRBD1 (5 bases). This CDR3 region has 12 residues. Trimming took off 6 bases at V and 5 bases at J, with 11 bases between the two ends. CDR1 is MDHEN, CDR2 SYDVKM, per germline. CDR3 amino acids: CASRPQGHEQYF. The CDR3 region has the DNA TGTGCCAGCAGACCTCAGGGTCACGAGCAGTACTTC.

CDR3 region: CASSLLLRGGGTDTQYF. The CDR3 coding sequence is TGTGCCAGCAGCTTACTCCTCCGAGGCGGGGGGACAGATACGCAGTATTTT. The rearrangement links TRBV7-3 to TRBJ2-3, with 8 bases fitting TRBD2. The CDR3 has 17 amino acids. CDR1 and CDR2 from the germline V gene are SGHTA and FQGTGA. Trimming cost V 2 bases and J 3 bases; bases outside gene matches: 10.

The chain couples TRBV2 to TRBJ2-5; TRBD2 might be the D (6 bases). CDR1 and CDR2 from the germline V gene are SNHLY and FYNNEI. The CDR3 is made up of 15 amino acids. The germline V and J ends were trimmed by 5 bases and 4 bases, with 17 bases remaining between them. The CDR3 DNA reads as TGTGCCAGCAGTTTGGAGGGTTCTGGGGGAGAGACCCAGTACTTC. Protein: CASSLEGSGGETQYF.

The CDR3 sequence: CASSFDRGHEQYF. As DNA, the CDR3 is TGTGCCAGCAGTTTTGACAGGGGACACGAGCAGTACTTC. The chain uses TRBV27 and TRBJ2-7; 8 bases map to TRBD1. Germline trimming cut 3 bases from V and 5 bases from J; bases unmatched to any gene: 3. CDR1 MNHEY and CDR2 SMNVEV come from the germline V gene (reference sequence). The CDR3 totals 13 residues.

The chain uses TRBV5-5 and TRBJ1-6, with 9 positions matching TRBD1. V was pared by 4 bases and J by 6 bases, with 11 bases of the junction left unmatched. This CDR3 region has 17 residues. Germline-derived CDR1 and CDR2 are SGHKS and YYEKEE (reference sequence). The CDR3 spells CASSKKQGALSNSPLHF. CDR3 bases: TGTGCCAGCAGCAAAAAACAGGGGGCGTTGAGTAATTCACCCCTCCACTTT.

This clone was seen only a few times. The chain combines TRBV15 with TRBJ2-7; 9 bases map to TRBD1. Per germline, CDR1 LNHNV and CDR2 YYDKDF (reference sequence). V was clipped by 0 bases and J by 6 bases; unmatched bases: 6. The CDR3 is 15 amino acids. In nucleotides, the CDR3 is TGTGCCACCAGCAGAGATGTCGAGACAGGGGGCGAGCAGTACTTC. Translated, it gives CATSRDVETGGEQYF.

The chain is built from TRBV7-9 and TRBJ2-2, with 7 bases aligning to TRBD2. The CDR3 covers 15 residues. V was pared by 0 bases and J by 4 bases, with 2 bases of the junction left unmatched. Germline V gene sequence: CDR1 SEHNR, CDR2 FQNEAQ (reference sequence). CDR3 coding DNA: TGTGCCAGCAGCTTAGCGGCTAGCGGCACCGGGGAGCTGTTTTTT. This gives the protein CASSLAASGTGELFF.

The chain links TRBV6-1 to TRBJ2-7; the D gene is possibly TRBD2 (6 bases). Trimming took 5 bases from V and 7 from J, leaving 18 bases between them. This CDR3 spans 14 amino acids. Germline CDR1 reads MNHNS; CDR2 reads SASEGT. The CDR3 loop is CASSRFGTEGEQYF. CDR3 coding DNA: TGTGCCAGCAGTCGGTTCGGGACGGAGGGTGAGCAGTACTTC.

The chain uses TRBV28 and TRBJ2-5; 8 nucleotides line up with TRBD1. Per germline, CDR1 MDHEN and CDR2 SYDVKM. V shed 5 bases, J shed 2 bases, and the junction held 7 bases outside the gene matches. The CDR3 is 15 residues long. CDR3 sequence (DNA): TGTGCCAGCAGTCCACTCGACAGGGGACAAGAGACCCAGTACTTC. Protein sequence: CASSPLDRGQETQYF.

The J gene is TRBJ2-3, the V gene TRBV2; 8 nucleotides align to TRBD2. Germline V CDR1 and CDR2: SNHLY, FYNNEI. V shed 7 bases, J shed 0 bases, and the junction held 12 bases outside the gene matches. The CDR3 runs to 17 residues. The CDR3 nucleotides are TGTGCCAGCACCCGGCCCTTAGCGGGGACTAGCACAGATACGCAGTATTTT. It yields the protein CASTRPLAGTSTDTQYF.

V gene TRBV6-6 combines with J gene TRBJ1-3, with D possibly matching TRBD1 (6 bases). The V gene lost 6 bases and the J gene lost 1 base, with 13 bases spanning the gap. In germline, CDR1 is MNHNY, CDR2 SVGAGI (reference sequence). The CDR3 is made up of 15 amino acids. The CDR3 bases are TGTGCCAGCAGATCCACAGGGCTATCTGGAAACACCATATATTTT. Translating it yields CASRSTGLSGNTIYF.

The chain has TRBV5-1 and TRBJ2-1; perhaps TRBD2 as D (7 bases). V lost 4 bases to trimming and J lost 5 bases, with 19 bases between them. This CDR3 is 16 amino acids long. Germline V gene data show CDR1 as SGHRS and CDR2 as YFSETQ. The chain's CDR3 is CASSPRDGGPNNEQFF. The CDR3, as DNA: TGCGCCAGCAGCCCACGCGACGGGGGGCCCAACAATGAGCAGTTCTTC. Combining the CDR3 with reference TRBV5-1 and TRBJ2-1 gives the whole variable domain KAGVTQTPRYLIKTRGQQVTLSCSPISGHRSVSWYQQTPGQGLQFLFEYFSETQRNKGNFPGRFSGRQFSNSRSEMNVSTLELGDSALYLCASSPRDGGPNNEQFFGPGTRLTVL.

The chain couples TRBV5-1 to TRBJ2-5; no reliable D call. V lost 4 bases to trimming and J lost 3 bases, with 7 bases between them. The length of the CDR3 is 12 residues. From germline, CDR1 is SGHRS and CDR2 YFSETQ. CDR3 amino acids: CASSRDEETQYF. CDR3 sequence (DNA): TGCGCCAGCAGCCGAGATGAAGAGACCCAGTACTTC.

The chain recombines TRBV29-1 with TRBJ2-1; a possible D gene is TRBD2 (7 bases). CDR1 and CDR2 (germline): SQVTM, ANQGSEA. V was trimmed by 7 bases and J by 6 bases, leaving 19 bases between them. The CDR3 loop spans 14 amino acids. The CDR3 DNA is TGCAGCGCTTACGTCGGGGGGCCTGGCAATGAGCAGTTCTTC. Its translation is CSAYVGGPGNEQFF.

The chain couples TRBV4-3 to TRBJ2-2; D is possibly TRBD2 (5 bases). The V end lost 1 base, the J end lost 4 bases, and 13 bases lay between the germline ends. The germline V gene has CDR1 LGHNA and CDR2 YSLEER. CDR3 length: 16 residues. The CDR3 spells CASSQGLAIPTGELFF. CDR3 in DNA: TGCGCCAGCAGCCAAGGGCTAGCAATACCCACCGGGGAGCTGTTTTTT.

This sequence joins TRBV7-8 and TRBJ1-5, with D tentatively TRBD1 (5 bases). The germline CDR1 and CDR2 sequences are SGHVS and FQNEAQ. Trimming shortened V by 4 bases and J by 4 bases, and 17 bases separated the two germline ends. The CDR3 sequence is 16 residues long. The CDR3 here is CASSSLGEGGNQPQHF. CDR3 nucleotide sequence: TGTGCCAGCAGCTCATTGGGGGAGGGAGGGAATCAGCCCCAGCATTTT. Full variable domain (remainder filled in from reference TRBV7-8 and TRBJ1-5): GAGVSQSPRYKVAKRGQDVALRCDPISGHVSLFWYQQALGQGPEFLTYFQNEAQLDKSGLPSDRFFAERPEGSVSTLKIQRTQQEDSAVYLCASSSLGEGGNQPQHFGDGTRLSIL.

This chain connects TRBV30 to TRBJ2-7; possible D gene TRBD2, 6 bases. The CDR3 sequence is 11 residues long. Trimming removed 4 bases from V and 4 bases from J, with 8 bases in between. Germline V gene lookup returns CDR1 GTSNPN and CDR2 SVGIG (reference sequence). The CDR3 DNA follows: TGTGCCTGGATCCGGGGGTACGAGCAGTACTTC. Its translation is CAWIRGYEQYF.

The chain has TRBV9 and TRBJ2-7; TRBD2 agrees at 7 bases. Germline V gene data show CDR1 as SGDLS and CDR2 as YYNGEE. The ends lost 4 bases at V and 0 bases at J; junction bases unmatched: 7. The CDR3 totals 15 residues. As DNA, the CDR3 is TGTGCCAGCAGCTCGGCCGGGACTACCTCCTACGAGCAGTACTTC. It is translated as CASSSAGTTSYEQYF. The full variable domain, in which reference TRBV9 and TRBJ2-7 provide the parts outside the CDR3, is DSGVTQTPKHLITATGQRVTLRCSPRSGDLSVYWYQQSLDQGLQFLIQYYNGEERAKGNILERFSAQQFPDLHSELNLSSLELGDSALYFCASSSAGTTSYEQYFGPGTRLTVT.

This chain joins TRBV6-5 and TRBJ2-7, with 8 bases fitting TRBD1. The junction had 5 bases not matched to a gene; V was cut back by 7 bases and J by 0 bases. CDR3 size: 14 residues. Germline V lookup: CDR1 MNHEY, CDR2 SVGAGI. In nucleotides, the CDR3 is TGTGCCAGCACCGACAGGGGACTCTCCTACGAGCAGTACTTC. Amino acid sequence: CASTDRGLSYEQYF.

This chain links TRBV9 with TRBJ1-1; no definite D call. The germline gives CDR1 SGDLS, CDR2 YYNGEE. The CDR3 consists of 14 residues. Trimming removed 4 bases at V and 0 bases at J, with 10 bases between. CDR3 residues: CASSITVMNTEAFF. CDR3 bases: TGTGCCAGCAGCATCACGGTCATGAACACTGAAGCTTTCTTT.